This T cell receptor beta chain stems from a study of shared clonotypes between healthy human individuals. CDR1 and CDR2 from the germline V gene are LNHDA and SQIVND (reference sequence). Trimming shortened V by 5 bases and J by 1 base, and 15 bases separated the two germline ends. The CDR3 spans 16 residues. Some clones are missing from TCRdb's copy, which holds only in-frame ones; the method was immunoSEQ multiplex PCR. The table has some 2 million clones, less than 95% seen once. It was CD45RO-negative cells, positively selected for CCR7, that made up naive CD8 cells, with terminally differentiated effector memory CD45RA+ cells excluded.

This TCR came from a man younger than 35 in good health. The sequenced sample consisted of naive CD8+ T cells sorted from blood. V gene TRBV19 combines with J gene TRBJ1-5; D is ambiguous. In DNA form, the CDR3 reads TGTGCCAGTAGTGGTTTTCCCGTTGACAGCAATCAGCCCCAGCATTTT. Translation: CASSGFPVDSNQPQHF.